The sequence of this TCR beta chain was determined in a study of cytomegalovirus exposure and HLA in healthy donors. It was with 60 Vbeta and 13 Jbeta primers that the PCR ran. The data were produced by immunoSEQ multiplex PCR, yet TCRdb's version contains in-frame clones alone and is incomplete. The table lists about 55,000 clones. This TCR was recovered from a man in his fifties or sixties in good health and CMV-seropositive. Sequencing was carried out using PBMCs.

The CDR3 DNA reads as TGCGCCAGCAGCCCTGGGACAGCAACTAATGAAAAACTGTTTTTT. Translated: CASSPGTATNEKLFF. V is TRBV5-1 and J is TRBJ1-4; TRBD1 agrees at 7 bases. The germline CDR1 and CDR2 sequences are SGHRS and YFSETQ. V lost 4 bases to trimming and J lost 0 bases; unmatched junction nucleotides: 3. CDR3 length: 15 residues. Looking up the rest from reference TRBV5-1 and TRBJ1-4 gives the full variable domain: KAGVTQTPRYLIKTRGQQVTLSCSPISGHRSVSWYQQTPGQGLQFLFEYFSETQRNKGNFPGRFSGRQFSNSRSEMNVSTLELGDSALYLCASSPGTATNEKLFFGSGTQLSVL.